The text below deals with one TCR beta chain. The CDR3 runs to 16 residues. After removal of 4 bases from V and 5 bases from J, the junction contained 8 bases not matched to a gene. Looked up from germline, CDR1 is MDHEN and CDR2 is SYDVKM. Using a J-beta primer mix together with a sample-barcoded 5' primer, a second PCR was run for roughly 7 to 11 cycles. Using its own MiXCR run on the 5' RACE reads, TCRdb lists one record per CDR3 protein. The profile shows around 990,000 distinct CDR3 sequences, around 25% of them singletons. This sample was taken from a study of blood T cells in healthy people across ages. About the research overall: Using template switching, researchers captured about one barcoded beta molecule for each two T cells.

In terms of origin and age, donors were healthy Caucasian individuals from Russia aged roughly 6 to 100. The sample was also reused in another study, on T cells of mothers and their children.

The TCR sequence derives from a girl aged 2 to 10 in good health. Specimen: blood. The gene calls are TRBV28 and TRBJ2-1; 10 positions match TRBD2. CDR3 nucleotides: TGTGCCAGCAGTTCCCTCGCTGGACTAGCGGACAATGAGCAGTTCTTC. Translating it yields CASSSLAGLADNEQFF.